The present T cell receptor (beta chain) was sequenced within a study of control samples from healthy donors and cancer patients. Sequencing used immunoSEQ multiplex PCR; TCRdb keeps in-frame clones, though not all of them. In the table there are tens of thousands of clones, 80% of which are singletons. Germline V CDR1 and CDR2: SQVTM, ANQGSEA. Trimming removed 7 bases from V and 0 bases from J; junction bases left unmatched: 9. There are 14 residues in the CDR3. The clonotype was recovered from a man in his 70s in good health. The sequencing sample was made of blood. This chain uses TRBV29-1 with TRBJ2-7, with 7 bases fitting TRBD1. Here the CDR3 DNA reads TGCAGCGCCACGGGACAGAGAAGCTCCTACGAGCAGTACTTC. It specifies CSATGQRSSYEQYF.